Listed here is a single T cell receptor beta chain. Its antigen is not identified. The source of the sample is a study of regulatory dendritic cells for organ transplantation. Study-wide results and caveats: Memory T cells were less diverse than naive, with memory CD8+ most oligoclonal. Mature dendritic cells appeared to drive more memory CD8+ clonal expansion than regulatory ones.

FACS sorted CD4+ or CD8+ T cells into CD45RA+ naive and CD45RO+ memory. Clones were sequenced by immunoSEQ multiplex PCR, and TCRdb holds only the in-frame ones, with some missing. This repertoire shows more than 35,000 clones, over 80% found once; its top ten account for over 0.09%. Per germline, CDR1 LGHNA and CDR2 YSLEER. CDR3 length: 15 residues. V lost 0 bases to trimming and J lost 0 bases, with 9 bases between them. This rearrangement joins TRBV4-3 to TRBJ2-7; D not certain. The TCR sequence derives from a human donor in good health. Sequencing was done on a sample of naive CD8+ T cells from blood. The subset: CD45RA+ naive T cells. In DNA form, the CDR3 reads TGCGCCAGCAGCCAAGATATAGTCGGCTCCTACGAGCAGTACTTC. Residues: CASSQDIVGSYEQYF.